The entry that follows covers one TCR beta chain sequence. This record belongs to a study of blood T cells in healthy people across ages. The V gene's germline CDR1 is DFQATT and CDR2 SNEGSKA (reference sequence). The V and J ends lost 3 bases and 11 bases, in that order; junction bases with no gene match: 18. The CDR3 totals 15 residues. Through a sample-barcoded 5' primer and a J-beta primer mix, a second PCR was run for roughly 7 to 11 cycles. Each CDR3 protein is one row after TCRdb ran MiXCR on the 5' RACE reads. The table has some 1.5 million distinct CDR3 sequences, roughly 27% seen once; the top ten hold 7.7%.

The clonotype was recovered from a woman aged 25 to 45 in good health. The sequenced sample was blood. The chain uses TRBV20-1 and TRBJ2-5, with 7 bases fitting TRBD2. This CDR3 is CSARWLAAAYNEQYF. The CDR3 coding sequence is TGCAGTGCTAGGTGGCTAGCGGCAGCCTACAATGAGCAGTACTTC.